This T cell receptor (beta chain) was retrieved from a study of T cells expressing NK-cell markers (dated by TCRdb to the early 2020s). General notes on the study: Three sorted T-cell subsets (CD3+CD56+NKG2C+, CD3+CD56+NKG2C- and CD3+CD56-NKG2C+) from under 10 donors had their TCR beta-chain repertoires profiled. Among the eight sequenced donors, seven were HCMV-seropositive and one was HCMV-seronegative. All eight donors whose samples were sequenced were randomly selected healthy volunteers, three of them men and five women. Libraries were sequenced as 2 x 150 bp reads on Illumina HiSeq 2000/2500, MiSeq or NextSeq.

Sequencer: Illumina HiSeq 2000. The TCR beta cDNA libraries were made using 5'RACE template switching, a step that added both a universal primer site and unique molecular identifiers. Priming for cDNA synthesis came from the TCR beta constant segment, and two successive PCR amplification steps followed. In the original analysis: MIGEC handled demultiplexing of the reads and grouping by UMI, while MiTCR was used to assemble and quantify clonotypes. To exclude erroneous sequences, only TCR cDNA sequences supported by at least two reads were retained. The tcR package was used for downstream repertoire analysis, and clonotypes were matched across fractions by CDR3 nucleotide sequence plus V segment. VDJmatch was used to annotate antigen specificity against VDJdb, with one amino acid substitution in CDR3 allowed. The reads were reprocessed in TCRdb, with one entry per CDR3 protein sequence and no accompanying DNA. For this entry, the V and J calls and clone size follow TCRdb and not the study's own pipeline. The table for this sample shows 300,000 to 450,000 distinct CDR3 sequences. Clones ranked in the top ten supply around 5.2% of the sample.

The CDR3 measures 14 amino acids from cysteine to phenylalanine. The nucleotide record is missing. CDR1 and CDR2 (MDHEN, SYDVKM) derive from the germline V gene. Comments on this clonotype: Its cognate antigen has yet to be identified.

HCMV-specific IgG was detected in serum with a commercial ELISA kit to determine HCMV serostatus. Ficoll density gradient centrifugation was used to isolate peripheral blood mononuclear cells from blood. General study outcomes and caveats: In more than five donors, the dominant CD3+CD56+NKG2C+ clonotypes ranked among the top 10 CD8+ clonotypes, making up roughly 1.0-7.0% of CD8+ T cells. Whether the expanded NKG2C-expressing T cell clones were specific for HCMV antigens was left unclear. Those dominant clonotypes were again the most abundant among CD3+CD56-NKG2C+ cells in several donors, at about 25-60.1%.

The sequence was collected from a man aged 18-75 years in good health. The specimen sequenced was blood T cells: a sorted CD56 or NKG2C T cell subset, CD4+ or CD8+ T cells, or bulk PBMC T cells (not recorded which). The V gene is TRBV28 and the J gene is TRBJ1-2; no DNA is available, so the TRBD1 call from TCRdb remains unchecked. The CDR3 region reads CASSWTGTNYGYTF.